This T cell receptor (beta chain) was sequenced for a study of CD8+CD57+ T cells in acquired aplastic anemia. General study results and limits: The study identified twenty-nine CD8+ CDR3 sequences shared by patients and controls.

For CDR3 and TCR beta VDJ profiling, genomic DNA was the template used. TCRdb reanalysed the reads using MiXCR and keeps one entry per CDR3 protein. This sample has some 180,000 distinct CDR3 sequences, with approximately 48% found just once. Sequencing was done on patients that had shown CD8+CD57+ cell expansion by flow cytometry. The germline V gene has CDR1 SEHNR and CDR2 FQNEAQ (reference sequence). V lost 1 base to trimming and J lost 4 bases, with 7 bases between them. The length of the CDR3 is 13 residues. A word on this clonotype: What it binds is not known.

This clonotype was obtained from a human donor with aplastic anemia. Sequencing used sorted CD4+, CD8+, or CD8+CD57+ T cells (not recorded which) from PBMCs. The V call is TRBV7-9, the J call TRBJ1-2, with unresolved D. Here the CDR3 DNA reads TGTGCCAGCAGCTTAGAACAGCCCTATGGCTACACCTTC. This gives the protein CASSLEQPYGYTF. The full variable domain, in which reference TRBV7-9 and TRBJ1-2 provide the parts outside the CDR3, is DTGVSQNPRHKITKRGQNVTFRCDPISEHNRLYWYRQTLGQGPEFLTYFQNEAQLEKSRLLSDRFSAERPKGSFSTLEIQRTEQGDSAMYLCASSLEQPYGYTFGSGTRLTVV.